These 21 T cell receptor beta chains share one sample of origin, sequenced in a study of breast tumors, draining lymph nodes, adjacent tissues. TCRdb processed the multiplex PCR reads anew with MiXCR; each CDR3 protein has one entry. The table includes under 250,000 distinct CDR3 sequences, 32% detected once. Samples came from axillary lymph nodes draining the breast cancer. Sample: axillary lymph node tissue. The receptor source for this set is a female donor with breast cancer. Some clones in this sample may be carry-over from other donors' samples.

This clonotype was counted ten times or more. The V call is TRBV11-2, the J call TRBJ2-7, with TRBD2 matching 14 bases. This CDR3 is 15 amino acids long. Germline-derived CDR1 and CDR2 are SGHAT and FQNNGV. V was pared by 4 bases and J by 5 bases, with 4 bases of the junction left unmatched. The CDR3 DNA follows: TGTGCCAGCAGCTCCGGGACTAGCGGGAGTAACGAGCAGTACTTC. Amino acid sequence: CASSSGTSGSNEQYF.

About this clonotype itself: Compared with germline, one end of the junction differs, possibly owing to a read error. The chain links TRBV9 to TRBJ2-7; D is possibly TRBD1 or TRBD2 (5 bases each). CDR1 and CDR2 from the germline V gene are SGDLS and YYNGEE. The CDR3 sequence is 16 residues long. DNA for the CDR3: TGTGCCAGCTCCGTAGGCCGGGGCAGACCCACAGATACGCAGTATTTC. Its translation: CASSVGRGRPTDTQYF.

This rearrangement joins TRBV5-1 to TRBJ2-6, with TRBD2 identical over 8 bases. The CDR3 runs to 13 residues. With V trimmed by 3 bases and J by 8 bases, 1 base remained unmatched. The germline V gene has CDR1 SGHRS and CDR2 YFSETQ. The CDR3 region is CASSSGGSNVLTF. In DNA, the CDR3 is TGCGCCAGCAGCTCGGGGGGGTCCAACGTCCTGACTTTC.

In nucleotides, the CDR3 is TGTGCCAGCAGCACAAGGGTCCCGGGGGGTCAAGCTTTCTTT. Protein product: CASSTRVPGGQAFF. The V call is TRBV3-2, the J call TRBJ1-1; the table assigns TRBD1, which was not confirmed against the DNA. TRBV3-2 is listed as a pseudogene. The CDR3 contains 14 residues.

The table lists this clonotype with many counts. One junction end does not reproduce the germline sequence, and a read error may be involved. The chain joins TRBV11-2 to TRBJ2-7; possibly TRBD2 for D (5 bases). This CDR3 contains 14 residues. Per germline, CDR1 SGHAT and CDR2 FQNNGV. CDR3 DNA sequence: TGTGCCAGCAGCTTAGGACTAATCCAATACGGGCAGTACTTC. Its translation is CASSLGLIQYGQYF.

This clonotype has at least ten counts. J is TRBJ1-2 and V is TRBV11-2; 7 nucleotides align to TRBD1. This CDR3 contains 14 residues. Per germline, CDR1 SGHAT and CDR2 FQNNGV. J gave up 4 bases and V 5 bases, and 7 bases lay outside the gene matches. The CDR3, as DNA: TGTGCCAGCAGCCCGCTGGACAGGCCCTATGGCTACACCTTC. This codes for CASSPLDRPYGYTF.

In this sample, this clonotype turned up many times. This chain links TRBV4-1 with TRBJ2-7; D is perhaps TRBD1 or TRBD2 (5 bases each). Germline CDR1 MGHRA, CDR2 YSYEKL. V lost 4 bases, J lost 1 base, and 17 bases lay in between. This CDR3 has 16 residues. In DNA, the CDR3 is TGCGCCAGCAGCCCTGAGGGCCGGACAACATCCTACGAGCAGTACTTC. This gives the protein CASSPEGRTTSYEQYF.

This clonotype occurred many times. This chain connects TRBV6-1 to TRBJ2-2; no firm D call. In germline, CDR1 is MNHNS, CDR2 SASEGT. Trimming removed 6 bases from V and 5 bases from J, with 4 bases in between. The CDR3 is 11 residues long. The CDR3: CASRGTGELFF. The CDR3 DNA is TGTGCCAGCAGGGGGACCGGGGAGCTGTTTTTT.

There are many counts of this clonotype. This chain connects TRBV3-1 to TRBJ1-2; 7 bases map to TRBD1. Germline-derived CDR1 and CDR2 are LGHDT and YNNKEL (reference sequence). The CDR3 spans 13 residues. Losses at the gene ends were 3 bases for V and 7 bases for J; bases not matched to a gene: 5. The CDR3 bases are TGTGCCAGCAGCCAGTCAGGGGGTGGTGGCTACACCTTC. The encoded protein is CASSQSGGGGYTF.

This clonotype was found many times. J is TRBJ1-2 and V is TRBV4-1; D perhaps matches TRBD1 (5 bases). Trimming shortened V by 0 bases and J by 2 bases, and 10 bases separated the two germline ends. CDR1 and CDR2 from the germline V gene are MGHRA and YSYEKL. This CDR3 is 15 amino acids long. CDR3 amino acids: CASSQEQGLNYGYTF. The CDR3, as DNA: TGCGCCAGCAGCCAAGAGCAGGGCCTCAACTATGGCTACACCTTC.

This clonotype was seen only a few times. The chain is built from TRBV6-6 and TRBJ2-2; D may be TRBD1 (6 bases). This CDR3 has 16 residues. Trimming took off 5 bases at V and 5 bases at J, with 18 bases between the two ends. Germline V gene data show CDR1 as MNHNY and CDR2 as SVGAGI (reference sequence). CDR3 DNA sequence: TGTGCCAGCAGTCAACGACAGGCGGATTCGACCGGGGAGCTGTTTTTT. Its protein is CASSQRQADSTGELFF.

For this clonotype: One base away lies a much larger clone, so this may be a sequencing read error. The chain links TRBV6-2 or TRBV6-3 to TRBJ2-7, with 7 positions matching TRBD2. CDR1 is MNHEY, CDR2 SVGEGT, per germline. The CDR3 covers 14 residues. CDR3 nucleotide sequence: TGTGCCAGCAGTTACAGCGGGGTCTCCTACGAGCAGCACTTC. This gives the protein CASSYSGVSYEQHF.

At least ten counts were recorded for this clonotype. This chain links TRBV18 with TRBJ2-1; D call uncertain. V lost 3 bases, J lost 2 bases, and 5 bases lay in between. The CDR3 contains 13 residues. Germline CDR1 reads KGHSH; CDR2 reads LQKENI. CDR3 amino acids: CASSPDAYNEQFF. The CDR3 DNA sequence: TGTGCCAGCTCACCTGACGCCTACAATGAGCAGTTCTTC.

This clonotype was recorded at least ten times. This chain uses TRBV18 with TRBJ2-7; the match to TRBD2 covers 12 bases. The CDR3 is 15 residues long. Trimming took 5 bases from V and 4 from J; bases not matched to a gene: 6. Germline CDR1 KGHSH, CDR2 LQKENI. CDR3 bases: TGTGCCAGCTCAGCCGCCGGGACTAGCGGGTACGAGCAGTACTTC. Protein: CASSAAGTSGYEQYF.

As concerns this clonotype: Since a much larger clone is just one base distant, this may be a read error. The chain combines TRBV6-2 or TRBV6-3 with TRBJ2-5, with 15 bases matching TRBD2. Germline CDR1 is MNHEY and CDR2 is SVGEGT. The CDR3 covers 18 residues. The DNA of the CDR3 is TGTGCCAGCACCGGACTAGCGGGAGGGCCAGAGATCCAAGGGACCCAGTACTTC. Its protein is CASTGLAGGPEIQGTQYF.

This clonotype was counted at least ten times. The CDR3 protein is CASRGQVSTGELFF. CDR3 sequence (DNA): TGTGCCAGCAGGGGACAGGTGTCCACCGGGGAGCTGTTTTTT. The chain links TRBV28 to TRBJ2-2, with 8 bases lining up with TRBD1. The germline CDR1 and CDR2 sequences are MDHEN and SYDVKM. After removal of 6 bases from V and 4 bases from J, the junction contained 4 bases not matched to a gene. This CDR3 is built from 14 residues.

At least ten counts were recorded for this clonotype. V and J are TRBV7-9 and TRBJ2-3; D remains unclear. CDR1 is SEHNR, CDR2 FQNEAQ, per germline (reference sequence). This CDR3 region has 10 residues. The V end was cut by 6 bases, the J end by 7 bases, with 5 bases between. The CDR3 DNA is TGTGCCAGCAGTCAGAATACGCAGTATTTT. It yields the protein CASSQNTQYF.

In this sample, this clonotype turned up many times. The chain is built from TRBV7-9 and TRBJ2-3; a weak D match, TRBD2 (5 bases). Germline values: CDR1 SEHNR, CDR2 FQNEAQ (reference sequence). This CDR3 contains 13 residues. Trimming took off 5 bases at V and 0 bases at J, with 6 bases between the two ends. CDR3 nucleotides: TGTGCCAGCAGCCGGACTAGCACAGATACGCAGTATTTT. It encodes CASSRTSTDTQYF.

This clonotype was detected only a few times. V and J are TRBV20-1 and TRBJ1-1, with unresolved D. CDR3 size: 12 residues. V dropped 4 bases and J dropped 4 bases, with 10 bases sitting between them. CDR1 is DFQATT and CDR2 is SNEGSKA in the germline V gene (reference sequence). The CDR3 DNA sequence: TGCAGTGCTAATCCGGGCGGCACTGAAGCTTTCTTT. It encodes CSANPGGTEAFF.

This clonotype occurred many times. The CDR3 DNA follows: TGTGCCAGCAGTTTCTGGTCGTTTGAGACCCAGTACTTC. Its translation is CASSFWSFETQYF. This chain joins TRBV12-3 or TRBV12-4 and TRBJ2-5; D uncertain. The CDR3 consists of 13 residues. Trimming cost V 3 bases and J 5 bases, with 10 bases left between them.

Many counts were recorded for this clonotype. The CDR3 loop is CASSFSGGAYEQYF. DNA of the CDR3: TGTGCCAGCAGCTTTAGCGGAGGGGCCTACGAGCAGTACTTC. The V and J genes are TRBV9 and TRBJ2-7; D is possibly TRBD2 (6 bases). Trimming removed 4 bases at V and 2 bases at J, with 13 bases between. The CDR3 has 14 residues. CDR1 is SGDLS and CDR2 is YYNGEE in the germline V gene. The whole variable domain, remainder taken from reference TRBV9 and TRBJ2-7, is DSGVTQTPKHLITATGQRVTLRCSPRSGDLSVYWYQQSLDQGLQFLIQYYNGEERAKGNILERFSAQQFPDLHSELNLSSLELGDSALYFCASSFSGGAYEQYFGPGTRLTVT.